The sequence of this T cell receptor (beta chain) was determined in a study of CD4 T cells in relation to SARS-CoV-2 and coronaviruses. Using immunoSEQ multiplex PCR, the repertoire was profiled, and TCRdb retains in-frame clones only, with some absent. The data contain about 56,000 clones, about 92% of them singletons. In germline, CDR1 is MDHEN, CDR2 SYDVKM. The CDR3 contains 15 residues. Trimming left V 0 bases short and J 5 bases short, with 11 bases between. The origin of this receptor is an adult with COVID-19. The J gene is TRBJ2-1, the V gene TRBV28; weak D call: TRBD1 (5 bases). The sequencing sample was made of naive CD4+ T cells from PBMCs. The subset is: naive CD4+ T cells isolated by negative enrichment. Written as DNA, the CDR3 is TGTGCCAGCAGTTTATGGGCAGGGCCCGACAATGAGCAGTTCTTC. Its translation: CASSLWAGPDNEQFF. The full variable domain, in which reference TRBV28 and TRBJ2-1 provide the parts outside the CDR3, is DVKVTQSSRYLVKRTGEKVFLECVQDMDHENMFWYRQDPGLGLRLIYFSYDVKMKEKGDIPEGYSVSREKKERFSLILESASTNQTSMYLCASSLWAGPDNEQFFGPGTRLTVL.